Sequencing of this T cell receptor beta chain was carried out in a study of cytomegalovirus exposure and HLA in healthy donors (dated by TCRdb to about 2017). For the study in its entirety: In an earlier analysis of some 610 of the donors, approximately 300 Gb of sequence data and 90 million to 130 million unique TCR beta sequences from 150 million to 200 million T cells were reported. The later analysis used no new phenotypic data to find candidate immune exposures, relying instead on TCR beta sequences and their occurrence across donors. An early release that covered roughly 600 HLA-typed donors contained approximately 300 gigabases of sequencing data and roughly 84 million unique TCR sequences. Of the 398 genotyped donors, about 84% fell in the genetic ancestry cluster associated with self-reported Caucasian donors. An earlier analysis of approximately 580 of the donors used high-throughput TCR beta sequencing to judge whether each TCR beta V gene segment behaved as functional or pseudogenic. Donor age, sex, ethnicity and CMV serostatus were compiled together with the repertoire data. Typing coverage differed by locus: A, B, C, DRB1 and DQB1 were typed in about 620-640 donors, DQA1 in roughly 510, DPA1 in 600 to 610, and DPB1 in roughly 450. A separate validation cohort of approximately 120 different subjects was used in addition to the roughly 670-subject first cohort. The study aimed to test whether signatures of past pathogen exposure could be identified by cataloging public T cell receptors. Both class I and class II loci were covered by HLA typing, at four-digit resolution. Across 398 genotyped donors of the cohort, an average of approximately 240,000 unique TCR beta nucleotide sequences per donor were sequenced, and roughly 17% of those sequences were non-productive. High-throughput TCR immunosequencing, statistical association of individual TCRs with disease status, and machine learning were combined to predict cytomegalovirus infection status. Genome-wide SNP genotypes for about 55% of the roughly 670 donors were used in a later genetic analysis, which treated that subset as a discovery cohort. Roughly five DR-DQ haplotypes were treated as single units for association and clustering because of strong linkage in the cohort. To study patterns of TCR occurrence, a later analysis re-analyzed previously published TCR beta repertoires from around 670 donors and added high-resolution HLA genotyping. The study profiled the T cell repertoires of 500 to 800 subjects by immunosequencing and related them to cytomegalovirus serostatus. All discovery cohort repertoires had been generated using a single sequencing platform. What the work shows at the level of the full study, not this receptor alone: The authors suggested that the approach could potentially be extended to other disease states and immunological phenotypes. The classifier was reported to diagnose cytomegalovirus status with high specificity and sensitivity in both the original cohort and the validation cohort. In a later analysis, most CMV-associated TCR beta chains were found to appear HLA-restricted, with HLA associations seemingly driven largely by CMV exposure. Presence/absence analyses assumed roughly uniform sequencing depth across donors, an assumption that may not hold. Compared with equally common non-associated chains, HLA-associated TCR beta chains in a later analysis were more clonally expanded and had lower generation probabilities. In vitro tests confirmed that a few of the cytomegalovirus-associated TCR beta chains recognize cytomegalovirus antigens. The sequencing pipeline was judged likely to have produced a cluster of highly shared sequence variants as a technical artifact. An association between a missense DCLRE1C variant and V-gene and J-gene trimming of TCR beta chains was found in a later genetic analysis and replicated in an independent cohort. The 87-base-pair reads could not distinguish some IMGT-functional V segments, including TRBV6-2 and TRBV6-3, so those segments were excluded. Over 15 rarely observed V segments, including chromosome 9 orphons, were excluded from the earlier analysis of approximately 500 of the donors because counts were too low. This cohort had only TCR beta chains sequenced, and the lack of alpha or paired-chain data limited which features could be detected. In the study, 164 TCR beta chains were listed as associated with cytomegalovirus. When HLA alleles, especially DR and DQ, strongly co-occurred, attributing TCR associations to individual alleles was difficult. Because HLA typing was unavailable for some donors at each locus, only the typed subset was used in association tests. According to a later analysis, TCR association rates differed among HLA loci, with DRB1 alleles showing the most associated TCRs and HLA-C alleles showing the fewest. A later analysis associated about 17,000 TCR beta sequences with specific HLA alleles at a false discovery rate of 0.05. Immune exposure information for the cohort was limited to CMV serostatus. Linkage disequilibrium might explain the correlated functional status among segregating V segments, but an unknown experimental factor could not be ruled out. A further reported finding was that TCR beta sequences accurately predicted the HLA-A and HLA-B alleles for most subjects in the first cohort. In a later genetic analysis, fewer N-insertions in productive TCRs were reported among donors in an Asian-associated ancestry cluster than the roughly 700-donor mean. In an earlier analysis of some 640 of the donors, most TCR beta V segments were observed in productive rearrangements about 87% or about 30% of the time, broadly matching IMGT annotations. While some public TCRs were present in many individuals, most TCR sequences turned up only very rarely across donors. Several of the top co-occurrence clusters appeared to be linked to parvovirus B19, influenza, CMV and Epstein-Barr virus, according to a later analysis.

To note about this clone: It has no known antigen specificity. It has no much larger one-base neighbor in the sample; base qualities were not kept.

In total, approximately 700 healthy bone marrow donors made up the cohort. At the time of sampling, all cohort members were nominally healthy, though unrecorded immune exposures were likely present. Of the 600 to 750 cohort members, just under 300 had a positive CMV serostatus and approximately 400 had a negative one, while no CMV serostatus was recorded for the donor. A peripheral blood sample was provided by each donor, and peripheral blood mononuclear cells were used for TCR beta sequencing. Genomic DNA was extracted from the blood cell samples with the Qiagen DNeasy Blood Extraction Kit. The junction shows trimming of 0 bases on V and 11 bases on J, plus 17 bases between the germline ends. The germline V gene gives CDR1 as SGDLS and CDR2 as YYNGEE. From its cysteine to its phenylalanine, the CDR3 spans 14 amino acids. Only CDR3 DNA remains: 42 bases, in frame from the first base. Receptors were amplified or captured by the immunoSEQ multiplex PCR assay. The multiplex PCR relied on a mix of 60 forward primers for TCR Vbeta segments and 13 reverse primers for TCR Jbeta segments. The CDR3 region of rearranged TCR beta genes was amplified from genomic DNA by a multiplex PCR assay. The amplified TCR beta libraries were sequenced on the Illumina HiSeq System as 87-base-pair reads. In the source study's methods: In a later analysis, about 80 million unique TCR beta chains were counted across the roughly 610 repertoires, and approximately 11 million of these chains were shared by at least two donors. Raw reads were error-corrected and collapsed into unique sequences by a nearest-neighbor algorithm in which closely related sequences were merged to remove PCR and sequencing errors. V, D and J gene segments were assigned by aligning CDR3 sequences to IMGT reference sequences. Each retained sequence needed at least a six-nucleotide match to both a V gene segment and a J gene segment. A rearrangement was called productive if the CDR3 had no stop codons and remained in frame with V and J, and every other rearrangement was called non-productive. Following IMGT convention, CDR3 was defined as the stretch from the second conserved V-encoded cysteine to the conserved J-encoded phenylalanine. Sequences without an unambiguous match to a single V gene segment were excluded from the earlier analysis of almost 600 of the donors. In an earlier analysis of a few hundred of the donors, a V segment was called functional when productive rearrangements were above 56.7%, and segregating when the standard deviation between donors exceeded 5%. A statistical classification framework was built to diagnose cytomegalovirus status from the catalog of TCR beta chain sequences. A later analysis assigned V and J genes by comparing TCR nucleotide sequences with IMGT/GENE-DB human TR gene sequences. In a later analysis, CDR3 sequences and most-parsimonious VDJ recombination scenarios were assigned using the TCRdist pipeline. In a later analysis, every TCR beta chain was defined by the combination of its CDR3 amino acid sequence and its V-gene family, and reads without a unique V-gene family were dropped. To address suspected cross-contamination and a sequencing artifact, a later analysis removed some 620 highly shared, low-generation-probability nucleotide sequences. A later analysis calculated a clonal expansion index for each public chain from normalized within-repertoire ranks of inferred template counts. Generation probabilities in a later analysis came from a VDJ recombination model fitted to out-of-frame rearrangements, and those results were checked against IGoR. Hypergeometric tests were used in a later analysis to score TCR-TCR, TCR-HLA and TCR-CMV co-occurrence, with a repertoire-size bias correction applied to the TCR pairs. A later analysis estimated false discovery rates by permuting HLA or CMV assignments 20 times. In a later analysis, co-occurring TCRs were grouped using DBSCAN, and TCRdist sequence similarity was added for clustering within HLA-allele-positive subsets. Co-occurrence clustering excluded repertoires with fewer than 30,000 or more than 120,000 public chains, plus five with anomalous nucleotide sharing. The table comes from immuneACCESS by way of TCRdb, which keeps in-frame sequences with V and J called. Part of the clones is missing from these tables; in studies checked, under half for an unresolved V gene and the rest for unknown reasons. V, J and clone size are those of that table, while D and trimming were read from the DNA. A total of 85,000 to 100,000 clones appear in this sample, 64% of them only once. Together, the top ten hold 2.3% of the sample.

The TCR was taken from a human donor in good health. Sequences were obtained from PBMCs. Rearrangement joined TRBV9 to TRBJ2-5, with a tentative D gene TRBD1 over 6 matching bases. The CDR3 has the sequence CASSVANRATQQYF. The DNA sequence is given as TGTGCCAGCAGCGTAGCTAACAGGGCGACCCAGCAGTACTTC.